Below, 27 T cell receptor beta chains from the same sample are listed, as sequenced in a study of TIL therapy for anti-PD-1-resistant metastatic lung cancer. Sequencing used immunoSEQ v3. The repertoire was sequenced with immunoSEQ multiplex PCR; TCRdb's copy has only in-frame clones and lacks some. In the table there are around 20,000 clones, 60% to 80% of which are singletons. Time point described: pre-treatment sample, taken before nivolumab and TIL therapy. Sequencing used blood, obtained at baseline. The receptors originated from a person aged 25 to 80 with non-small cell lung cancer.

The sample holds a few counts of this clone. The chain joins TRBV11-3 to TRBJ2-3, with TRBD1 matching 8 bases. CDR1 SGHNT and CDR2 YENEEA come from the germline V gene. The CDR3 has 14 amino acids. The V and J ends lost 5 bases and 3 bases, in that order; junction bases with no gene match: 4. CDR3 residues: CASSAGQGTDTQYF. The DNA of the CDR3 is TGTGCCAGCAGCGCTGGACAGGGAACAGATACGCAGTATTTT. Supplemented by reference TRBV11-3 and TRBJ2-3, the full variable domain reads EAGVVQSPRYKIIEKKQPVAFWCNPISGHNTLYWYLQNLGQGPELLIRYENEEAVDDSQLPKDRFSAERLKGVDSTLKIQPAELGDSAVYLCASSAGQGTDTQYFGPGTRLTVL.

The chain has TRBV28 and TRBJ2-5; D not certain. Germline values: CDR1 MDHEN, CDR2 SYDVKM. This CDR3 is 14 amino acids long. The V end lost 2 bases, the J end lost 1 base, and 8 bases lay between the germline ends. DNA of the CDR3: TGTGCCAGCAGTTTAGTGTCCTTCCAAGAGACCCAGTACTTC. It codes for CASSLVSFQETQYF.

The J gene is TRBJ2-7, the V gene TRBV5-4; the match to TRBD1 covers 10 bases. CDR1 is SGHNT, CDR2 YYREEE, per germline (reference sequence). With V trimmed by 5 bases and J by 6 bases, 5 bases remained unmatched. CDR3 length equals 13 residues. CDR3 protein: CASRMTGGFEQYF. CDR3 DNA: TGTGCCAGCAGGATGACAGGGGGCTTCGAGCAGTACTTC.

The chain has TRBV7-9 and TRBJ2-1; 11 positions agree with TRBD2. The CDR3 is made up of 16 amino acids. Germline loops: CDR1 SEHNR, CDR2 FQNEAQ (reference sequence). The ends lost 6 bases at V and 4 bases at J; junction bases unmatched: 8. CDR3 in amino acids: CASSSRTSGYYNEQFF. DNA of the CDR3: TGTGCCAGCAGTTCCAGGACTAGCGGGTATTACAATGAGCAGTTCTTC. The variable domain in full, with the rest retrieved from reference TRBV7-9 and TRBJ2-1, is DTGVSQNPRHKITKRGQNVTFRCDPISEHNRLYWYRQTLGQGPEFLTYFQNEAQLEKSRLLSDRFSAERPKGSFSTLEIQRTEQGDSAMYLCASSSRTSGYYNEQFFGPGTRLTVL.

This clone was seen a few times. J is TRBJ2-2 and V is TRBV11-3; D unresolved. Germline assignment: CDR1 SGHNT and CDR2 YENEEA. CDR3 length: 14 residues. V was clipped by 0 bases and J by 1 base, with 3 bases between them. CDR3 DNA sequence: TGTGCCAGCAGCTTAGACAGGAACACCGGGGAGCTGTTTTTT. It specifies CASSLDRNTGELFF. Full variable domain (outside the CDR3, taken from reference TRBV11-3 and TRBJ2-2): EAGVVQSPRYKIIEKKQPVAFWCNPISGHNTLYWYLQNLGQGPELLIRYENEEAVDDSQLPKDRFSAERLKGVDSTLKIQPAELGDSAVYLCASSLDRNTGELFFGEGSRLTVL.

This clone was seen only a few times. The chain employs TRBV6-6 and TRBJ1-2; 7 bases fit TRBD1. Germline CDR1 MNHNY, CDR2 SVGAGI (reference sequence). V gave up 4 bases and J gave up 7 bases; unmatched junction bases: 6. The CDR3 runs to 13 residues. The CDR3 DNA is TGTGCCAGCAGTTCGACAGGGCCCACTGGCTACACCTTC. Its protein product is CASSSTGPTGYTF.

The CDR3 loop is CASSQEGSTGGHTEAFF. The CDR3 DNA sequence: TGTGCCAGCAGCCAAGAGGGGTCGACAGGGGGCCACACTGAAGCTTTCTTT. J is TRBJ1-1 and V is TRBV4-2; 10 bases line up with TRBD1. This CDR3 is 17 amino acids long. With V trimmed by 0 bases and J by 3 bases, 7 bases remained unmatched. CDR1 and CDR2 from the germline V gene are LGHNA and YNFKEQ.

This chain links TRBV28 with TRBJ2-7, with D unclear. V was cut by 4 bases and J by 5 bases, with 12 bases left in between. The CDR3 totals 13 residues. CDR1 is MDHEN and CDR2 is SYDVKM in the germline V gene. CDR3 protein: CASSYSPFNEQYF. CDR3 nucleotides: TGTGCCAGCAGTTACTCCCCATTCAACGAGCAGTACTTC.

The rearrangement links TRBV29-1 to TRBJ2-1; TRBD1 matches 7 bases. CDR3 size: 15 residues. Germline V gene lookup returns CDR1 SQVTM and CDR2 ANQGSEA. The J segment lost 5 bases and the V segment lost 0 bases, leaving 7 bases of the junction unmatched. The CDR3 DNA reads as TGCAGCGTTGAAGATTTCAGGGGGTCAAACAATGAGCAGTTCTTC. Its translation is CSVEDFRGSNNEQFF.

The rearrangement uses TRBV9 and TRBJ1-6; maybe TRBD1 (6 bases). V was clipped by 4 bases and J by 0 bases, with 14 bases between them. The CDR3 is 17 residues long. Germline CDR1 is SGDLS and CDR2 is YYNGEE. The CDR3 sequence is CASSPDSRSSYNSPLHF. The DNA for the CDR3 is TGTGCCAGCAGCCCGGACAGTAGGAGCTCCTATAATTCACCCCTCCACTTT.

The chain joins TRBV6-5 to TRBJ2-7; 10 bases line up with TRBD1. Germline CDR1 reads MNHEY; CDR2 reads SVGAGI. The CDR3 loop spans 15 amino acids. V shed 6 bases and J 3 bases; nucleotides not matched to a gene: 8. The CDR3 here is CASSPGGTGVYEQYF. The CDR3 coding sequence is TGTGCCAGCAGCCCAGGAGGGACAGGGGTCTACGAGCAGTACTTC.

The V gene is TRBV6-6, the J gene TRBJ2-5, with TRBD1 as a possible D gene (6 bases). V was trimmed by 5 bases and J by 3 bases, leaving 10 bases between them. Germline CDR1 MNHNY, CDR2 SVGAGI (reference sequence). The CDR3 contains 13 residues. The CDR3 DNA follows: TGTGCCAGCAGTGGCCACAGGGAAGAGACCCAGTACTTC. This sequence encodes CASSGHREETQYF.

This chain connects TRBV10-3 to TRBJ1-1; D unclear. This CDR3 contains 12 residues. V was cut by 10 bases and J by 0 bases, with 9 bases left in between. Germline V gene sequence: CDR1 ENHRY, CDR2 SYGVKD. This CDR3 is CATKTVNTEAFF. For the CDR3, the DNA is TGTGCCACCAAGACGGTGAACACTGAAGCTTTCTTT.

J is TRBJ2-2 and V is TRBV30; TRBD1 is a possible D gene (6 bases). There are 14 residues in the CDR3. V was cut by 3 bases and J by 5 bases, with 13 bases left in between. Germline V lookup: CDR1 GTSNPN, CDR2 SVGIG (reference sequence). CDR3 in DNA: TGTGCCTGGAGCAGGGGCGTAGGAACCGGGGAGCTGTTTTTT. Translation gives CAWSRGVGTGELFF.

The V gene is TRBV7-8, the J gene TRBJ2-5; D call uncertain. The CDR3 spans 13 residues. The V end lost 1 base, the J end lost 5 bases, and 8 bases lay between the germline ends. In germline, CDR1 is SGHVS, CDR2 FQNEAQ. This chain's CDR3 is CASSLGIGETQYF. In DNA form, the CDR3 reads TGTGCCAGCAGCTTAGGTATTGGGGAGACCCAGTACTTC.

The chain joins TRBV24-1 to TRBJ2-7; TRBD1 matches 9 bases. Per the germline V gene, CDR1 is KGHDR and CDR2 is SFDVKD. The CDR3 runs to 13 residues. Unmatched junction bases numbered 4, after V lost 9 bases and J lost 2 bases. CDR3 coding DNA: TGTGCCACCGGGACAGGGATTACCTACGAGCAGTACTTC. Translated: CATGTGITYEQYF.

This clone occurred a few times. CDR3 nucleotide sequence: TGTGCCATCCGGACAGGGGGCTATGGCTACACCTTC. Translation: CAIRTGGYGYTF. The chain recombines TRBV10-3 with TRBJ1-2; 10 bases agree with TRBD1. With 8 bases clipped from V and 4 bases from J, the junction kept 1 base outside the gene matches. Looked up from germline, CDR1 is ENHRY and CDR2 is SYGVKD. The CDR3 is 12 residues long.

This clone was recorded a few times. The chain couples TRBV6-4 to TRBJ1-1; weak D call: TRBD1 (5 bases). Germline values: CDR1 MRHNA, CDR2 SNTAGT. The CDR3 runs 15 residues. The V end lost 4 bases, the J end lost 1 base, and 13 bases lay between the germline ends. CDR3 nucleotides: TGTGCCAGCAGTGGAGGGAAGGGGCCGAACACTGAAGCTTTCTTT. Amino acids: CASSGGKGPNTEAFF.

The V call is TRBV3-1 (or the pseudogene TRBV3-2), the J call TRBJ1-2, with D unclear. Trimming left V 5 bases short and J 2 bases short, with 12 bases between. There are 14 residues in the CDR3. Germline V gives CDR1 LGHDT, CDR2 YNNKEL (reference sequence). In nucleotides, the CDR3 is TGTGCCAGCAGCGATAGAATTACCAACTATGGCTACACCTTC. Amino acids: CASSDRITNYGYTF.

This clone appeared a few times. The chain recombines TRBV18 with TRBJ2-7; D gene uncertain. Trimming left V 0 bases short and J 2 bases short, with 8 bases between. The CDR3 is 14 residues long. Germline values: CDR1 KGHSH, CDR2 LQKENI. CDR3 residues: CASSPPSGPYEQYF. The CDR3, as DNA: TGTGCCAGCTCACCACCTTCTGGGCCCTACGAGCAGTACTTC.

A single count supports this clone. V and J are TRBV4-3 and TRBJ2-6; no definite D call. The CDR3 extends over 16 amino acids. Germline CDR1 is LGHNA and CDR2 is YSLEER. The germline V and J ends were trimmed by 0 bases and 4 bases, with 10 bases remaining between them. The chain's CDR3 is CASSQDLAAGANVLTF. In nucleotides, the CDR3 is TGCGCCAGCAGCCAAGATCTGGCAGCCGGGGCCAACGTCCTGACTTTC.

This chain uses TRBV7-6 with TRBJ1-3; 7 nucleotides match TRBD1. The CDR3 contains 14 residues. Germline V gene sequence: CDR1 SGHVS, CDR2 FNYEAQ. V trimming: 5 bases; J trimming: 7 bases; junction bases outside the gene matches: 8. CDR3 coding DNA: TGTGCCAGCAGCCAATCGACAGGGTCGAACACCATATATTTT. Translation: CASSQSTGSNTIYF.

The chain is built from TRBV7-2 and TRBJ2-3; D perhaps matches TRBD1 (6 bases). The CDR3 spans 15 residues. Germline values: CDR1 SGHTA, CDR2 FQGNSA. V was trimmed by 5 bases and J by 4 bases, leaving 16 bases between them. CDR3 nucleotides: TGTGCCAGCAGCAAGACAGGCCCAGGATCAGATACGCAGTATTTT. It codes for CASSKTGPGSDTQYF.

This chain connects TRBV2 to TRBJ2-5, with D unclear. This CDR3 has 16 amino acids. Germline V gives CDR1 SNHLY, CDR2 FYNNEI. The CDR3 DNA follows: TGTGACCACCGCCCCCGCGGCTTGTATCGCCAAGAGACCCAGTACTTC. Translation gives CDHRPRGLYRQETQYF.

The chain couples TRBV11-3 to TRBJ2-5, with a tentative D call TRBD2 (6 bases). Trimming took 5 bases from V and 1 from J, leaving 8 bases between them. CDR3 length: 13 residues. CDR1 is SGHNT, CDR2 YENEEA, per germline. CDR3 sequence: CASSIGSQETQYF. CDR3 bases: TGTGCCAGCAGCATCGGGAGCCAAGAGACCCAGTACTTC. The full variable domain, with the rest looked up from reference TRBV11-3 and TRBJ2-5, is EAGVVQSPRYKIIEKKQPVAFWCNPISGHNTLYWYLQNLGQGPELLIRYENEEAVDDSQLPKDRFSAERLKGVDSTLKIQPAELGDSAVYLCASSIGSQETQYFGPGTRLLVL.

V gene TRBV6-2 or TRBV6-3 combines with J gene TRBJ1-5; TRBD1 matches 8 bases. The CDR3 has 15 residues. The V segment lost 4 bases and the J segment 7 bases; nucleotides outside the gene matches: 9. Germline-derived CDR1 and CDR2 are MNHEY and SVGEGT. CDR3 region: CASSSIQGVRQPQHF. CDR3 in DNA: TGTGCCAGCAGTTCCATACAGGGGGTAAGGCAGCCCCAGCATTTT.

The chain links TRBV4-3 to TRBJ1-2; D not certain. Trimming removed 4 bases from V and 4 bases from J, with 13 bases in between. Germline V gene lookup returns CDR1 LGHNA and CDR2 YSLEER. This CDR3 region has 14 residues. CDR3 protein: CASSPNRGVYGYTF. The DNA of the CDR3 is TGCGCCAGCAGCCCGAATCGCGGGGTCTATGGCTACACCTTC.